This entry lists 4 T cell receptor beta chains sequenced from one sample in a study of blood T cell repertoires in COVID-19. Generated by immunoSEQ multiplex PCR, the TCRdb table keeps only in-frame clones and is missing some. The sample has some 120,000 clones, 70% to 85% seen once. The sample comprised peripheral blood. Source of these receptors: a woman in her 50s with acute or convalescent COVID-19.

V is TRBV3-1 (or the pseudogene TRBV3-2) and J is TRBJ1-1; a weak D match, TRBD1 (5 bases). In germline, CDR1 is LGHDT, CDR2 YNNKEL (reference sequence). With 1 base removed from V and 8 bases from J, the gap between germline ends came to 11 bases. The CDR3 is 13 residues long. CDR3 sequence: CASSQVPGREAFF. CDR3 coding DNA: TGTGCCAGCAGCCAAGTCCCAGGGCGGGAAGCTTTCTTT.

This clone was seen only once. The rearrangement uses TRBV10-3 and TRBJ1-5, with 7 bases fitting TRBD1. Germline V lookup: CDR1 ENHRY, CDR2 SYGVKD. V was pared by 2 bases and J by 2 bases, with 0 bases of the junction left unmatched. The CDR3 is 14 residues long. The CDR3 is CAISEGQGNQPQHF. DNA for the CDR3: TGTGCCATCAGTGAGGGACAGGGCAATCAGCCCCAGCATTTT.

The chain is built from TRBV19 and TRBJ1-1; 8 bases line up with TRBD1. The CDR3 sequence is 13 residues long. J lost 7 bases, V lost 5 bases, and 6 bases had no gene match. Germline V gives CDR1 LNHDA, CDR2 SQIVND (reference sequence). The CDR3 DNA reads as TGTGCCAGTAGTTCTGGACAGGGTGGTGAAGCTTTCTTT. Its translation is CASSSGQGGEAFF.

CDR3 coding DNA: TGCGCCAGCAGGTGGGACAGGGTTAATGAAAAACTGTTTTTT. Translation: CASRWDRVNEKLFF. This chain joins TRBV5-1 and TRBJ1-4, with 9 bases matching TRBD1. Germline trimming cut 5 bases from V and 4 bases from J; bases unmatched to any gene: 3. The CDR3 extends over 14 amino acids. Germline V gene lookup returns CDR1 SGHRS and CDR2 YFSETQ. The full variable domain, its missing parts supplied by reference TRBV5-1 and TRBJ1-4, is KAGVTQTPRYLIKTRGQQVTLSCSPISGHRSVSWYQQTPGQGLQFLFEYFSETQRNKGNFPGRFSGRQFSNSRSEMNVSTLELGDSALYLCASRWDRVNEKLFFGSGTQLSVL.